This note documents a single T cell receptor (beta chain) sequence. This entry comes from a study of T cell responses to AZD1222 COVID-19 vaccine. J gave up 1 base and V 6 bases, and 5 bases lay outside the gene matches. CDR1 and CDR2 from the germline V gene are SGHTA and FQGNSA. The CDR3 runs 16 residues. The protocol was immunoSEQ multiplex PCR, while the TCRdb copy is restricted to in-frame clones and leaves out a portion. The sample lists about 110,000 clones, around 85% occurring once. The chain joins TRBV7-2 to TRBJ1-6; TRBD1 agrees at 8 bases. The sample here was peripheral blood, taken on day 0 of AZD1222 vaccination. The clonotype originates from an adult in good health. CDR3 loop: CASREQGGSYNSPLHF. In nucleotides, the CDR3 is TGTGCCAGCAGGGAACAGGGGGGTTCCTATAATTCACCCCTCCACTTT.